This T cell receptor (beta chain) was identified in a study of tissue T cells after allogeneic stem cell transplantation (dated by TCRdb to 2022 to 2024). Regarding the study in general: When multiple samples of a tissue existed, pathologist review of H&E sections prioritized samples with histologically apparent lymphocytes for sequencing. On the human side, the study was prospective and observational, with no blinding or randomization. The study profiled TCR beta repertoires across many tissues from research autopsies of patients with and without GVHD, plus mouse models of GVHD.

Explained via the paper, the time point label denotes: human tissue collected at research (rapid) autopsy. Three non-HCT comparator patients with other cancers, who had at least five GI tract samples and no known GI disease at death, were retrospectively selected. Autopsy tissues included GI sites from esophagus to rectum, liver, skin and lymphoid organs including spleen, after a median post-mortem interval of approximately 10 hours. Autopsy specimens were bisected, with one portion flash-frozen in liquid nitrogen and the remainder formalin-fixed, and GI outer muscle layers were removed. To extract genomic DNA from frozen tissues, either the Mag-Bind Blood & Tissue DNA HDQ 96 Kit on a Chemagic 360 or the DNeasy Blood & Tissue Kit was used. Because of concern about red blood cell contamination, the extracted DNA went through further purification with the Genomic DNA Clean & Concentrator-25 kit.

The library was obtained by the immunoSEQ multiplex PCR assay. Adaptive Biotechnologies performed TCRbeta CDR3 sequencing at survey depth and reported CDR3 sequences, V/J genes, productive frequency, and template counts. Amplification of TCR beta CDR3 regions was performed from genomic DNA rather than from RNA. Processing in the source paper ran as follows. Jensen-Shannon divergence served to quantify pairwise repertoire overlap between tissues, with 0 meaning identical and 1 meaning complete divergence. Tissues were clustered by single-linkage agglomerative hierarchical clustering of pairwise JSD values, and the clustering results were displayed as dendrograms. GLIPH2 was run on all patient samples with simulation_depth 1000, kmer_min_depth 3, cdr3_length_cutoff 8, keeping groups with more than two unique CDR3s. A standardized tissue-overlap score was calculated by extrapolating Jaccard GLIPH-group overlap across patients to a standard repertoire size of 1000 clones. Linear mixed-effect models, with tissue included as a fixed effect and individual included as a random effect, were used to assess associations of diversity with clinical or experimental variables. TCRdb obtained this table from immuneACCESS and retained in-frame rearrangements with V and J assigned. These tables miss some clones; where compared with another copy, unresolved V genes account for less than half of the shortfall, and the remainder is unexplained. The V and J calls and the clone size are those of that table, but D and trimming were determined from the DNA. The sample records 8,900 or so clones, around 64% of which are singletons. The top ten clonotypes cover roughly a tenth of the sample.

The CDR3, from cysteine to phenylalanine, totals 14 residues. Only the CDR3 DNA is retained, 42 bases long and in frame from the first base. V is reduced by 6 bases and J by 8 bases, leaving a spacing of 16 bases between them. CDR1 and CDR2, looked up from the germline V gene, are MNHEY and SVGAGI. Results and caveats for the whole study, not just this receptor: Blood and spleen T cells captured only a limited portion of the TCR repertoire detected in tissues, in both patients and mice. Within patients, how anatomically similar tissues were was a major factor shaping TCR repertoire composition, regardless of disease or transplant status. No blood samples were available for the non-GVHD comparator patients. The patient cohort was small and varied clinically, and sampling depth was recognized as a limitation. The study did not establish which tissue TCRs were alloreactive or antigen-specific, and some clones may have been host cells that persisted. Not many T cell clones showed up in more than one patient, yet clustering based on motifs uncovered repertoire signatures that were shared across patients in a tissue-specific way.

With respect to this clone: This clone's antigen is unknown. It has no much larger one-base neighbor in the sample; base qualities were not kept.

This TCR was recovered from a woman aged 18-50 years with breast cancer. The rearrangement joined TRBV6-5 to TRBJ1-4, with TRBD1 perhaps the D gene, on 6 matching bases. The input for sequencing was tissue from the ileum, taken at autopsy. The DNA is TGTGCCAGCAGGCGGGACACCGAGGAGGAAAAACTGTTTTTT. This encodes CASRRDTEEEKLFF.